This is a list of T cell receptor beta chains from one sample in a study of blood T cell repertoires in COVID-19. Measured with immunoSEQ multiplex PCR; TCRdb has only the in-frame clones, and not every one. The sample holds some 300,000 clones, nearly 90% seen once. The specimen sequenced was peripheral blood. The receptors originated from a woman aged 40 to 50 with COVID-19, enrolled during active disease. Both conserved end residues are part of each CDR3. The order of the fields is CDR3 length, clone size, J gene, D gene, V gene, CDR3 DNA, CDR3 protein. D genes are given only for firm matches. The size of a clone is reported for some rows only, either as once, few or many, or as a class for expanded clones.

14 | NA | TRBJ1-1 | NA | TRBV19 | TGTGCCAGTAACGGAGGGCTCGCAAACACTGAAGCTTTCTTT | CASNGGLANTEAFF
15 | NA | TRBJ1-2 | NA | TRBV5-1 | TGCGCCAGCAGCACAGAGGCAAGGGGTGCTAATGGCTACACCTTC | CASSTEARGANGYTF
14 | NA | TRBJ1-5 | TRBD1 | TRBV6-5 | TGTGCCAGCAGCCCCAGACAGGGCTATCAGCCCCAGCATTTT | CASSPRQGYQPQHF
13 | once | TRBJ1-2 | NA | TRBV15 | TGTGCCACCAGCGGCAGGAGGGGAAATGGCTACACCTTC | CATSGRRGNGYTF
15 | NA | TRBJ2-5 | NA | TRBV7-9 | TGTGCCAGCAGTCGACAGGATAGGGGCCAAGAGACCCAGTACTTC | CASSRQDRGQETQYF
15 | NA | TRBJ2-7 | TRBD2 | TRBV7-2 | TGTGCCAGCAGCCCGGGACTAGCGGGAAACGCCGAGCAGTACTTC | CASSPGLAGNAEQYF
14 | NA | TRBJ1-6 | TRBD1 | TRBV27 | TGTGCCAGCAGTTTAGGACAGGTTGGATCACCCCTCCACTTT | CASSLGQVGSPLHF
17 | NA | TRBJ1-1 | TRBD1 | TRBV2 | TGTGCCAGCGAAAGCTCGCGAGACAGGGCCTGGAAGACTGAAGCTTTCTTT | CASESSRDRAWKTEAFF
16 | NA | TRBJ1-5 | TRBD1 | TRBV5-8 | TGTGCCAGCAGCTACTGGACAGGGGGCTCCAATCAGCCCCAGCATTTT | CASSYWTGGSNQPQHF
16 | NA | TRBJ2-3 | TRBD2 | TRBV5-1 | TGCGCCAGCAGCGCCCGACTAGCGGGAGTAACAGATACGCAGTATTTT | CASSARLAGVTDTQYF
14 | NA | TRBJ1-1 | NA | TRBV7-9 | TGTGCCAGCAGCTTAGAGGCAGGGATCACTGAAGCTTTCTTT | CASSLEAGITEAFF
12 | NA | TRBJ2-7 | TRBD2 | TRBV29-1 | TGCAGCGTTAGGGGACTAGCGAGCGAGCAGTACTTC | CSVRGLASEQYF
11 | NA | TRBJ1-1 | TRBD1 | TRBV5-5 | TGTGCCAGCAGCGCGGACAGGGCGGCTTTCTTT | CASSADRAAFF
14 | NA | TRBJ2-3 | TRBD2 | TRBV11-3 | TGTGCCAGCGGGAGCGGGAGGGCCCCAGATACGCAGTATTTT | CASGSGRAPDTQYF
16 | NA | TRBJ1-2 | TRBD1 | TRBV19 | TGTGCCAGCCACTTTAGGAGGGACAGGCACCAATATGGCTACACCTTC | CASHFRRDRHQYGYTF
14 | NA | TRBJ2-1 | NA | TRBV9 | TGTGCCAGCAGCGTAGTGGCAGGGTACAATGAGCAGTTCTTC | CASSVVAGYNEQFF
16 | few | TRBJ1-2 | NA | TRBV11-2 | TGTGCCAGCAGCTTGGCCCTGACGTCCTCGTCGGGGGGCTACACCTTC | CASSLALTSSSGGYTF
14 | NA | TRBJ2-3 | NA | TRBV7-3 | TGTGCCAGCAGCTTGAGGCCTTCGACAGATACGCAGTATTTT | CASSLRPSTDTQYF
18 | NA | TRBJ1-3 | TRBD1 | TRBV6-4 | TGTGCCAGCAGCCAAACCCGACAGGGGCCGAGATCTGGAAACACCATATATTTT | CASSQTRQGPRSGNTIYF
15 | NA | TRBJ1-4 | NA | TRBV13 | TGTGCCAGCAGCACCATTGGGCCATCTAATGAAAAACTGTTTTTT | CASSTIGPSNEKLFF
13 | NA | TRBJ2-5 | NA | TRBV20-1 | TGCAGTGCTAGTTCAGAGGTTAAAGAGACCCAGTACTTC | CSASSEVKETQYF
17 | NA | TRBJ1-1 | TRBD1 | TRBV2 | TGTGCCAGCGTAAATAGACTTCCCGGGACAGCCTTTACCGAAGCTTTCTTT | CASVNRLPGTAFTEAFF
13 | few | TRBJ2-2 | NA | TRBV2 | TGTGCCAGCAGTTCTGACAGGCGCGGGGAGCTGTTTTTT | CASSSDRRGELFF
14 | NA | TRBJ2-3 | NA | TRBV5-1 | TGCGCCAGCAGCTTTGGAGGTAACACAGATACGCAGTATTTT | CASSFGGNTDTQYF
12 | NA | TRBJ1-2 | NA | TRBV28 | TGTGCCAGCACCTTGACAGGAGATGGCTACACCTTC | CASTLTGDGYTF
16 | NA | TRBJ2-3 | TRBD2 | TRBV7-9 | TGTGCCAGCGGGCACCCGACTAGCGGGAGTCCAGATACGCAGTATTTT | CASGHPTSGSPDTQYF
20 | NA | TRBJ2-7 | TRBD2 | TRBV28 | TGTGCCAGCAGTTCCTATATAGGGGGACTAGCGGGAGGACCCCTCTACGAGCAGTACTTC | CASSSYIGGLAGGPLYEQYF
14 | once | TRBJ2-7 | NA | TRBV5-4 | TGTGCCAGCAGCTTAACAGGGACCGACTACGAGCAGTACTTC | CASSLTGTDYEQYF
13 | NA | TRBJ2-7 | NA | TRBV11-2 | TGTGCCAGCAGCTTATTGGCCCTCTACGAGCAGTACTTC | CASSLLALYEQYF
15 | NA | TRBJ2-5 | NA | TRBV5-6 | TGTGCCAGCAGCCTCGACAGGACGCTAGTGGAGACCCAGTACTTC | CASSLDRTLVETQYF
14 | NA | TRBJ1-1 | TRBD1 | TRBV3-1/TRBV3-2 | TGTGCCAGCAGCTTAGGGGGCTCTGGCACTGAAGCTTTCTTT | CASSLGGSGTEAFF
15 | NA | TRBJ2-2 | TRBD2 | TRBV5-4 | TGTGCCAGCAGCTTGTTGGGCGGGGGAACCGGGGAGCTGTTTTTT | CASSLLGGGTGELFF
17 | NA | TRBJ2-2 | TRBD1 | TRBV10-1 | TGCGCCAGCAGGGAGGGGCAGGGGGCAATGTGTACCGGGGAGCTGTTTTTT | CASREGQGAMCTGELFF
13 | NA | TRBJ1-2 | NA | TRBV6-2/TRBV6-3 | TGTGCCAGCAGTTACGAGACAGGCTATGGCTACACCTTC | CASSYETGYGYTF
16 | once | TRBJ2-2 | NA | TRBV18 | TGTGCCAGCTCACCAGTACAGGGCGAACGCACCGGGGAGCTGTTTTTT | CASSPVQGERTGELFF
14 | NA | TRBJ2-1 | TRBD2 | TRBV19 | TGTGCCAGTAACCCCGGGACTAGCAAATGGGAGCAGTTCTTC | CASNPGTSKWEQFF
12 | NA | TRBJ2-7 | TRBD1 | TRBV5-1 | TGCGCCAGCAGCTTTACAGGGGACGAGCAGTACTTC | CASSFTGDEQYF
15 | once | TRBJ2-2 | NA | TRBV5-1 | TGCGCCAGCAGCTTGTCTCCAGGGATAACCGGGGAGCTGTTTTTT | CASSLSPGITGELFF
15 | NA | TRBJ2-1 | TRBD1 | TRBV5-8 | TGTGCCAGCAGCTTGAAAGGACAGGGGGCAAATGAGCAGTTCTTC | CASSLKGQGANEQFF